Listed below are T cell receptor beta chains from one sample, sequenced in a study of T cell responses to AZD1222 COVID-19 vaccine. TCRdb's copy holds only in-frame clones and misses some; the assay was immunoSEQ multiplex PCR. This table holds 95,000 to 110,000 clones, about 93% found once. The sample here was peripheral blood, taken on day 0 of AZD1222 vaccination. Source of these receptors: an adult in good health. Each CDR3 is given with its conserved first and last residue.

V	J	CDR3
TRBV7-6	TRBJ2-7	CASSLEEGEQYF
TRBV11-3	TRBJ2-5	CASSPGGKETQYF
TRBV11-3	TRBJ2-3	CASSHTGKDTQYF
TRBV9	TRBJ2-7	CASSVETGGYEQYF
TRBV19	TRBJ1-2	CASRIGTNYGYTF
TRBV19	TRBJ1-1	CASREDTEAFF
TRBV6-5	TRBJ2-7	CASRLRGVGSYEQYF
TRBV7-3	TRBJ2-7	CASSPRGDSPYEQYF
TRBV25-1	TRBJ2-1	CASSEYPLRASGSDEQFF
TRBV6-5	TRBJ1-5	CASIKGQGLRMPQHF